The clone carrying this T cell receptor beta chain was observed a few times. Its matching antigen is unknown. One junction end disagrees with the germline gene, perhaps due to a read error. The CDR3 consists of 14 residues. Germline CDR1 SGHAT, CDR2 FQNNGV. TCR beta cDNA came from approximately 490 ng total RNA, primed with a constant-region primer. Three nested multiplex PCR rounds, a slightly modified ARM-PCR, produced the libraries for TCR beta. Rounds one and two of PCR, each of 10 to 11 cycles, were primed with TRBV1-TRBV30 forward primers and a C-beta reverse primer. TCRdb used MiXCR to reprocess the multiplex PCR reads, holding one entry per CDR3 protein. The repertoire includes 310,000 or so distinct CDR3 sequences, approximately 65% of them detected once, and roughly 6% sits in the top ten. These data come from a study of tumor-infiltrating lymphocytes in primary liver carcinoma. The study, taken as a whole, reports: The difference in top-250-clone fraction between tumors and blood was significant, favoring tumors (p = 0.039).

Blood RNA came from unsorted whole blood; germline DNA was also extracted. The gene calls are TRBV11-2 and TRBJ2-3; TRBD1 agrees at 8 bases. The sequence was collected from a man in his forties with primary liver carcinoma and hepatitis B virus infection. The sample comprised peripheral blood. The DNA of the CDR3 is TGTGCCAGCAACAGGGGGGTTGGCACGGATACGCAGTATTTT. Encoded protein: CASNRGVGTDTQYF. Looking up the rest from reference TRBV11-2 and TRBJ2-3 gives the full variable domain: EAGVAQSPRYKIIEKRQSVAFWCNPISGHATLYWYQQILGQGPKLLIQFQNNGVVDDSQLPKDRFSAERLKGVDSTLKIQPAKLEDSAVYLCASNRGVGTDTQYFGPGTRLTVL.